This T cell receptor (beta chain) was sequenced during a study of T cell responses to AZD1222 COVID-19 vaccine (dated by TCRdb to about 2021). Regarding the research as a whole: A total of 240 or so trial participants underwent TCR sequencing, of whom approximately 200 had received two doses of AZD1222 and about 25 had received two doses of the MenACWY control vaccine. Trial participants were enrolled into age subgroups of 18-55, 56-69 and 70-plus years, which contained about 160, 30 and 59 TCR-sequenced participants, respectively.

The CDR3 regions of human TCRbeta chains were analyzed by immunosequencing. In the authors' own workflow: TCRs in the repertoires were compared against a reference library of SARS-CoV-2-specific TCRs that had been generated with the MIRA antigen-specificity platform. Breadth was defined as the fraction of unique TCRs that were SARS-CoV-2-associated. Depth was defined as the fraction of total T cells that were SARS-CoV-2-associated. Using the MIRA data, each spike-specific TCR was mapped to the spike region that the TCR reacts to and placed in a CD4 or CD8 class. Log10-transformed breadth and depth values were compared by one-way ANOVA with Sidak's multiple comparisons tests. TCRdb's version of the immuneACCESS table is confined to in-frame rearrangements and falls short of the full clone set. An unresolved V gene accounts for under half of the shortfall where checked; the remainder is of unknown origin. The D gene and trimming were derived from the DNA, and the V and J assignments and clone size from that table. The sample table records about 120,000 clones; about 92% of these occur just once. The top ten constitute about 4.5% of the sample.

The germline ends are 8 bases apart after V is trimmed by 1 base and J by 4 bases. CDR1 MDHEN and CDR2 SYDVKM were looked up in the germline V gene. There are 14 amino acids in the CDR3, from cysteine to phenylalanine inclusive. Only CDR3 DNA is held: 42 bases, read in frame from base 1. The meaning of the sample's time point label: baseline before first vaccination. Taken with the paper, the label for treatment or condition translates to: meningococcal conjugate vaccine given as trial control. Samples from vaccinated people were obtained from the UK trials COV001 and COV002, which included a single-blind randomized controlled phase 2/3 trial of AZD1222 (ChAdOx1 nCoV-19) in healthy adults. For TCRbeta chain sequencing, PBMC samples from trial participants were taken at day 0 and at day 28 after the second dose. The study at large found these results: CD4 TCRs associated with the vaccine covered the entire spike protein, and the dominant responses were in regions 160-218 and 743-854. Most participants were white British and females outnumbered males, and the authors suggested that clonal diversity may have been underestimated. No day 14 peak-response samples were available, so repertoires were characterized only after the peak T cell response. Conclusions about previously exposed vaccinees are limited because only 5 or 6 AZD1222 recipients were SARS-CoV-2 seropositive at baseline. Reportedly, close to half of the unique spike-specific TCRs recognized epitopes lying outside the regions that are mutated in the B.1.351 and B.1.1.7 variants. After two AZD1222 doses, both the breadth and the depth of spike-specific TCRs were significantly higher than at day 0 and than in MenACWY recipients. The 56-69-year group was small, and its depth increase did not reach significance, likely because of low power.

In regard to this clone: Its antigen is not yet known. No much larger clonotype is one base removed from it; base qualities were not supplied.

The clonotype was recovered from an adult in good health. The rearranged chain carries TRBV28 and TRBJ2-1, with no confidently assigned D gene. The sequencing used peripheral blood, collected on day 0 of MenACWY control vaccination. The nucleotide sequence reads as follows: TGTGCCAGCAGTTTATATGGCAGTTACAATGAGCAGTTCTTC. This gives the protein CASSLYGSYNEQFF. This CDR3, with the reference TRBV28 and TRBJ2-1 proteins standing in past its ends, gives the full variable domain DVKVTQSSRYLVKRTGEKVFLECVQDMDHENMFWYRQDPGLGLRLIYFSYDVKMKEKGDIPEGYSVSREKKERFSLILESASTNQTSMYLCASSLYGSYNEQFFGPGTRLTVL.